This T cell receptor beta chain was captured by sequencing in a study of T cell responses to AZD1222 COVID-19 vaccine. There are a few counts of this clone. V lost 8 bases and J 6 bases, leaving 20 bases between the germline ends. The V gene's germline CDR1 is SGHVS and CDR2 FQNEAQ. This CDR3 is built from 14 residues. Assay: immunoSEQ multiplex PCR; the TCRdb copy retains only in-frame clones and omits some. The sample yields some 120,000 clones, about 88% seen once. This chain links TRBV7-8 with TRBJ2-7; D may correspond to TRBD1 or TRBD2 (6 bases each). Sequencing was performed on peripheral blood, taken on day 0 of AZD1222 vaccination. The receptor was derived from an adult in good health. CDR3 DNA sequence: TGTGCCAGCGCTGTCGGGGGCTCTACCTCCGAGCAGTACTTC. Translation: CASAVGGSTSEQYF.